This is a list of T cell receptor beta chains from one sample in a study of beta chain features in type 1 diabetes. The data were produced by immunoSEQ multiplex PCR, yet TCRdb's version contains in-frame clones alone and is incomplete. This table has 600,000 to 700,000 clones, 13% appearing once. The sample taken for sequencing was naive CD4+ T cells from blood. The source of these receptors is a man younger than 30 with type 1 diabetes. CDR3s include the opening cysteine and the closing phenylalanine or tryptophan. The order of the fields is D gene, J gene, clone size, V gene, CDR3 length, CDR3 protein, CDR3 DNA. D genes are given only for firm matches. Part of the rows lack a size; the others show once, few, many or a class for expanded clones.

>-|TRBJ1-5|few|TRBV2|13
CASTRSGDQPQHF
TGTGCCAGCACCAGGTCGGGAGATCAGCCCCAGCATTTT
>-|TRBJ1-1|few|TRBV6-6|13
CASSGRVATEAFF
TGTGCCAGCAGCGGCAGGGTCGCGACTGAAGCTTTCTTT
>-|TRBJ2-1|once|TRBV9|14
CASSVGGTYNEQFF
TGTGCCAGCAGCGTTGGGGGGACCTACAATGAGCAGTTCTTC
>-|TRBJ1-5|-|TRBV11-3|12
CASSLEDQPQHF
TGTGCCAGCAGCTTAGAAGATCAGCCCCAGCATTTT
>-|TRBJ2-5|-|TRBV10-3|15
CAIRVGQAAQETQYF
TGTGCCATCCGGGTGGGGCAGGCAGCCCAAGAGACCCAGTACTTC
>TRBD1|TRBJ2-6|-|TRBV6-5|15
CASSLGGPGANVLTF
TGTGCCAGCAGCCTAGGGGGCCCTGGGGCCAACGTCCTGACTTTC
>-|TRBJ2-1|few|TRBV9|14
CASSVGAAYNEQFF
TGTGCCAGCAGCGTAGGCGCAGCCTACAATGAGCAGTTCTTC
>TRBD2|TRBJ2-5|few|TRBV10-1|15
CASSDPASGEETQYF
TGCGCCAGCAGTGACCCGGCTAGCGGGGAAGAGACCCAGTACTTC
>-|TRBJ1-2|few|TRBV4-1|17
CASSQGYIDRTYYGYTF
TGCGCCAGCAGCCAAGGATACATCGACAGGACCTACTATGGCTACACCTTC
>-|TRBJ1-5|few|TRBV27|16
CASSLSRGLGFPYQHF
TGTGCCAGCAGTTTGTCTAGGGGACTAGGCTTCCCGTATCAGCATTTT
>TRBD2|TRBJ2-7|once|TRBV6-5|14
CASSYAGTTYEQYF
TGTGCCAGCAGTTACGCCGGGACTACCTACGAGCAGTACTTC
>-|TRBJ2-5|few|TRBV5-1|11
CASGERETQYF
TGCGCCAGCGGGGAGCGAGAGACCCAGTACTTC